This T cell receptor (beta chain) was sequenced during a study of T-cell reconstitution after alpha-beta-depleted transplantation in children. Trimming removed 6 bases at V and 1 base at J, with 15 bases between. CDR1 and CDR2 from the germline V gene are MDHEN and SYDVKM. The CDR3 covers 16 residues. Study-wide results and limits: Alpha-beta T cells about two months after transplant reportedly derived from several hundred expanded graft clones.

Preparation of the TCRbeta library used unique molecular identifiers. TCRdb processed the PCR reads anew with MiXCR; each CDR3 protein has one entry. This repertoire shows 65,000 to 90,000 distinct CDR3 sequences, roughly 10% found once; its top ten account for around 13%. The sample holds many counts of this clonotype. Its cognate antigen is unknown. The chain links TRBV28 to TRBJ2-2; tentatively, D is TRBD1 (6 bases). This TCR came from a boy aged 10-17 years with acute myeloid leukemia, due to receive a stem cell transplant. The sequencing used PBMCs, collected before TCRalphabeta/CD19-depleted stem cell transplant. The CDR3: CASRTGTIRNTGELFF. The CDR3 DNA is TGTGCCAGCAGGACCGGGACAATTAGGAACACCGGGGAGCTGTTTTTT.